The rows below give T cell receptor beta chains drawn from one sample of a study of cytomegalovirus exposure and HLA in healthy donors. The method was immunoSEQ multiplex PCR; TCRdb's version includes in-frame clones alone and lacks a portion of them. The sample has about 160,000 clones; over 60% are singletons. The sequencing sample was made of PBMCs. The source of these receptors is a woman in her forties in good health and CMV-seronegative. Both conserved end residues are part of each CDR3. The D gene is left open where the match is weak. The listing skips clone size in some rows; elsewhere it reads once, few, many or a size class.

V	size	D	J	length	DNA	CDR3
TRBV15	-	-	TRBJ1-4	14	TGTGCCACCAGCAGGGCAATAACTAATGAAAAACTGTTTTTT	CATSRAITNEKLFF
TRBV6-5	-	TRBD2	TRBJ2-5	15	TGTGCCAGTCGCGGGGGACTGCGATTCGGAGAGACCCAGTACTTC	CASRGGLRFGETQYF
TRBV11-2	-	TRBD2	TRBJ2-1	15	TGTGCCAGCAGCTCCAGACTAGCGGGGGGCCATGAGCAGTTCTTC	CASSSRLAGGHEQFF
TRBV6-1	once	TRBD1	TRBJ2-3	17	TGTGCCAGCAGTGAGTCCCCCGGGACAGGGTTCCCAGATACGCAGTATTTT	CASSESPGTGFPDTQYF
TRBV5-6	-	-	TRBJ2-7	14	TGTGCCAGCAGCTTGATCCACGGGAGATACGAGCAGTACTTC	CASSLIHGRYEQYF
TRBV15	-	-	TRBJ2-5	15	TGTGCCACCAGCAGAAGCGGACCGCGGGGAGGGACCCAGTACTTC	CATSRSGPRGGTQYF
TRBV6-1	few	-	TRBJ1-5	15	TGTGCCAGCAGTTTCCAGGGGCCCTTGGATCAGCCCCAGCATTTT	CASSFQGPLDQPQHF
TRBV29-1	-	-	TRBJ1-3	13	TGCAGCGTTCAGATATCATCTGGAAACACCATATATTTT	CSVQISSGNTIYF
TRBV14	-	TRBD2	TRBJ2-7	16	TGTGCCAGCAGTCCAAACCGACTAGCGGGTGTTTACGAGCAGTACTTC	CASSPNRLAGVYEQYF
TRBV7-8	-	-	TRBJ1-6	14	TGTGCCAGCAGCCCGGGGGAGGGCAATTCACCCCTCCACTTT	CASSPGEGNSPLHF
TRBV9	-	-	TRBJ2-3	14	TGTGCCAGCAGCGTAGCCAGGGTTGCAGATACGCAGTATTTT	CASSVARVADTQYF
TRBV27	-	TRBD2	TRBJ2-7	14	TGTGCCAGCAGTTTCAGCGGGGGGTTCTACGAGCAGTACTTC	CASSFSGGFYEQYF
TRBV5-6	-	-	TRBJ1-2	13	TGTGCCAGCAGCCGAACAGGGATACATGGCTACACCTTC	CASSRTGIHGYTF
TRBV2	-	-	TRBJ2-5	13	TGTGCCAGCAGTGATGATCAGTCGGGGACCCAGTACTTC	CASSDDQSGTQYF
TRBV6-1	few	-	TRBJ1-5	13	TGTGCCAGCAGTGAGGCCGCCGATCAGCCCCAGCATTTT	CASSEAADQPQHF
TRBV7-9	few	-	TRBJ2-5	14	TGTGCCAGCAGCTTAGATCGCGTCTGGGAGACCCAGTACTTC	CASSLDRVWETQYF
TRBV27	-	-	TRBJ1-2	14	TGTGCCAGCAGCCGATCCCGGAACAACTATGGCTACGCCTTC	CASSRSRNNYGYAF
TRBV28	-	TRBD1	TRBJ1-1	15	TGTGCCAGCAGTTCTGCGGGACAGGAGAACACTGAAGCTTTCTTT	CASSSAGQENTEAFF
TRBV28	-	TRBD2	TRBJ2-4	17	TGTGCCAGCAGTTTAATGCGGGGGGCCCAGACCAAAAACATTCAGTACTTC	CASSLMRGAQTKNIQYF
TRBV4-1	-	TRBD1	TRBJ1-5	17	TGCGCCAGCAGCCAAATGACAGGGGGTATTAGCAATCAGCCCCAGCATTTT	CASSQMTGGISNQPQHF
TRBV6-1	-	-	TRBJ1-2	13	TGTGCCACCGCCCAGGGGAACTACTATGGCTACACCTTC	CATAQGNYYGYTF
TRBV6-5	-	TRBD1	TRBJ2-7	14	TGTGCCAGCAGTGCTAGGACAGGGGAATACGAGCAGTACTTC	CASSARTGEYEQYF
TRBV4-1	-	TRBD1	TRBJ1-1	15	TGCGCCAGCAGCCATGGTCCGGGACAGGGCTCTGAAGCTTTCTTT	CASSHGPGQGSEAFF
TRBV7-6	once	-	TRBJ1-1	14	TGTGCCAGCAGCTTAGGACAGCCGAACACTGAAGCTTTCTTT	CASSLGQPNTEAFF
TRBV5-6	medium-sized	-	TRBJ1-3	17	TGTGCCAGCAGCTTGGCCAACAGGGCGAGCTCTGGAAACACCATATATTTT	CASSLANRASSGNTIYF
TRBV9	-	TRBD1	TRBJ1-2	15	TGTGCCAGCAGCCCGTCGGACAGGGGTAACTATGGCTACACCTTC	CASSPSDRGNYGYTF
TRBV5-4	-	-	TRBJ1-2	14	TGTGCCAGCAGCTTGCTAGCCTCTAACTATGGCTACACCTTC	CASSLLASNYGYTF
TRBV4-1	few	-	TRBJ1-5	18	TGCGCCAGCAGCCAAGATACAGGCCTGAGATCAGGAATACCGCCCCAGCATTTT	CASSQDTGLRSGIPPQHF
TRBV6-1	few	-	TRBJ1-4	14	TGTGCCAGCAGTGAGGTCCAACTTAATGAAAAACTGTTTTTT	CASSEVQLNEKLFF
TRBV9	-	-	TRBJ1-2	12	TGTGCCAGCAGCCCCTCGACTTCCGGCTACACCTTC	CASSPSTSGYTF
TRBV12-5	once	-	TRBJ1-3	13	TGTGCTAGTGCCCGGACAGCTGGAAACACCATATATTTT	CASARTAGNTIYF
TRBV27	-	-	TRBJ2-5	15	TGTGCCAGCAGTTCGGACAGACGGTATCCTGGGGCCCAGTACTTC	CASSSDRRYPGAQYF
TRBV5-1	-	TRBD2	TRBJ2-1	15	TGCGCCAGCAGCTTGGTTAGCGGGGGGGCCAATGAGCAGTTCTTC	CASSLVSGGANEQFF
TRBV18	-	-	TRBJ1-1	11	TGTGCCAGCTCACCCGGGACAGAAGCTTTCTTT	CASSPGTEAFF
TRBV9	-	TRBD2	TRBJ2-2	19	TGTGCCAGCAGCGTAGAAGCGGGACTAGCGGGGATGAACACCGGGGAGCTGTTTTTT	CASSVEAGLAGMNTGELFF
TRBV5-1	-	-	TRBJ2-1	14	TGCGCCAGCAGCTTAGGGAACAGGGTAAATGAGCAGTTCTTC	CASSLGNRVNEQFF
TRBV28	-	-	TRBJ1-2	13	TGTGCCAGCAGTTTAAGAGGGAACTATGGCTACACCTTC	CASSLRGNYGYTF
TRBV18	-	-	TRBJ1-1	15	TGTGCCAGCTCACCGGAAAAGGGGAATCTGGCTGAAGCTTTCTTT	CASSPEKGNLAEAFF
TRBV7-9	-	-	TRBJ1-2	12	TGTGCCAGCACCGACAGCCTCTATGGCTACACCTTC	CASTDSLYGYTF
TRBV7-6	-	-	TRBJ2-3	14	TGTGCCAGCAGCTTAGTTCAGGGAGGCGATACGCAGTATTTT	CASSLVQGGDTQYF
TRBV7-9	-	-	TRBJ2-7	11	TGTTCCAGCAGCTATACCTACGAGCAGTACTTC	CSSSYTYEQYF
TRBV28	-	-	TRBJ2-6	15	TGTGCCAGCAGCCCACAGTACTCTGGGGCCAACGTCCTGACTTTC	CASSPQYSGANVLTF
TRBV5-5	-	-	TRBJ1-5	14	TGTGCCAGCAGCTTGGGCCGAGTGCATCAGCCCCAGCATTTT	CASSLGRVHQPQHF
TRBV6-1	-	TRBD2	TRBJ2-3	16	TGTGCCAGCAGTGACGGGACTAGCGGCCCTACAGATACGCAGTATTTT	CASSDGTSGPTDTQYF
TRBV9	-	TRBD1	TRBJ2-7	16	TGTGCCAGCAGCGTCCATTTCGAGGGACAGGGCCGCGAGCAGTACTTC	CASSVHFEGQGREQYF
TRBV6-1	-	TRBD1	TRBJ1-2	13	TGTGCCGGAAGCCGGGGACAGGGGGATGGCTACACCTTC	CAGSRGQGDGYTF
TRBV5-1	-	TRBD2	TRBJ2-3	15	TGCGCCAGCAGCCCAGGGACTAGCGGGGGAGATACGCAGTATTTT	CASSPGTSGGDTQYF
TRBV4-1	-	-	TRBJ1-4	16	TGCGCCAGCAGCCCCGGTGGGGCAGCAACTAATGAAAAACTGTTTTTT	CASSPGGAATNEKLFF
TRBV5-1	-	TRBD2	TRBJ2-7	14	TGCGCCAGCAGCAGCGGGGGCCGGGAGGACGAGCAGTACTTC	CASSSGGREDEQYF
TRBV29-1	-	-	TRBJ1-4	13	TGCAGCGTTGCAGGGGTTGCTAATGAAAAACTGTTTTTT	CSVAGVANEKLFF
TRBV7-9	-	-	TRBJ2-5	14	TGTGCCAGCAGCCACATACAGTACCAAGAGACCCAGTACTTC	CASSHIQYQETQYF
TRBV4-2	-	-	TRBJ1-2	13	TGTGCCAGCAGCCCCTCGGGGTCCAATGGCTACACCTTC	CASSPSGSNGYTF
TRBV19	-	-	TRBJ1-2	11	TGTGCCAGTAGTAGCAGGGTTTACTACACCTTC	CASSSRVYYTF